This T cell receptor beta chain was identified in a study of glioma-infiltrating T cells after dendritic cell vaccination. In the study overall: Patients had newly diagnosed or recurrent glioblastoma and received dendritic cell vaccines.

Patients had residual fresh-frozen tumor tissue and more than two years of survival data. This clone was seen only once. Its antigen is currently unknown. This CDR3 is 12 amino acids long. From germline, CDR1 is MDHEN and CDR2 SYDVKM. V trimming: 7 bases; J trimming: 5 bases; junction bases outside the gene matches: 3. Clones were sequenced by immunoSEQ multiplex PCR, and TCRdb holds only the in-frame ones, with some missing. The repertoire holds approximately 64,000 clones, roughly 80% seen once, with 9.2% in the top ten. Study-wide points: Higher TCR clonality did not directly relate to longer survival. Only a small number of patients had complete blood and tumor samples.

The source material was blood, sampled before dendritic cell vaccination. The clonotype originates from a human donor with glioblastoma. The V call is TRBV28, the J call TRBJ2-5; 8 nucleotides agree with TRBD1. CDR3 coding DNA: TGTGCCAGCACGACAGGGGTGGAGACCCAGTACTTC. Its protein is CASTTGVETQYF.